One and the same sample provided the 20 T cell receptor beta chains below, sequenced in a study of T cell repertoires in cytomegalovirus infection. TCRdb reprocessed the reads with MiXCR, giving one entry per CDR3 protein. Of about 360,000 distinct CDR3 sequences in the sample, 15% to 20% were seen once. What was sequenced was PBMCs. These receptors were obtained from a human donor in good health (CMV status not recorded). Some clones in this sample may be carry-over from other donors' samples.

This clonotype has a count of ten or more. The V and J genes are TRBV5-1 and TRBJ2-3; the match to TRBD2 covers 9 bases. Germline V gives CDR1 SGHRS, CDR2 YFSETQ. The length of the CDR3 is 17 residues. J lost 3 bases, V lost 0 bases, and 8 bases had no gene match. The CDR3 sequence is CASSLEGGLARTDTQYF. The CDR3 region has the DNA TGCGCCAGCAGCTTGGAAGGCGGACTAGCGAGAACAGATACGCAGTATTTT. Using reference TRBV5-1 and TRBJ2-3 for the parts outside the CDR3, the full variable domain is KAGVTQTPRYLIKTRGQQVTLSCSPISGHRSVSWYQQTPGQGLQFLFEYFSETQRNKGNFPGRFSGRQFSNSRSEMNVSTLELGDSALYLCASSLEGGLARTDTQYFGPGTRLTVL.

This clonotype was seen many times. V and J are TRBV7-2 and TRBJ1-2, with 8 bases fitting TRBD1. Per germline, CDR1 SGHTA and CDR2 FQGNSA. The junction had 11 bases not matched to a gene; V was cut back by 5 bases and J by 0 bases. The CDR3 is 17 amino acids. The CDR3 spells CASSPRTGFPPNYGYTF. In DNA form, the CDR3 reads TGTGCCAGCAGCCCAAGGACAGGGTTCCCTCCTAACTATGGCTACACCTTC.

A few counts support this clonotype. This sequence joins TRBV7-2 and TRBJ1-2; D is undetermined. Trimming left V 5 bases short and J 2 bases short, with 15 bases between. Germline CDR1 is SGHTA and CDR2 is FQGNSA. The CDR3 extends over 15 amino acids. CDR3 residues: CASSPPPRKNYGYTF. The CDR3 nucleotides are TGTGCCAGCAGCCCGCCGCCCAGAAAGAACTATGGCTACACCTTC.

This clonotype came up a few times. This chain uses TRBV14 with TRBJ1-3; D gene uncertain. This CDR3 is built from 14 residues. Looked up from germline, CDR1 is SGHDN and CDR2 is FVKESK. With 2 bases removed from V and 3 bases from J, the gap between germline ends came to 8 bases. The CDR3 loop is CASSQNLGGNTIYF. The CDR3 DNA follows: TGTGCCAGCAGCCAAAATTTAGGTGGAAACACCATATATTTT.

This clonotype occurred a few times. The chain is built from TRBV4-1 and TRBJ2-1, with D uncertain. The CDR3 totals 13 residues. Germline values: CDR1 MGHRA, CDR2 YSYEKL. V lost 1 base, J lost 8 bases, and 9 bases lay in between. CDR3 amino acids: CASSQGSGDEQFF. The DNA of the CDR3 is TGCGCCAGCAGCCAAGGTTCTGGTGATGAGCAGTTCTTC.

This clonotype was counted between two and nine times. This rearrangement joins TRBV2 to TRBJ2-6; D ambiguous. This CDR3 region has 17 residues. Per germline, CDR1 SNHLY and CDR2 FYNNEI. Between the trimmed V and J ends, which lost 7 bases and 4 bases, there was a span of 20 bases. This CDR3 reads CASKKNSQTSGANVLTF. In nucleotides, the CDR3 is TGTGCCAGCAAAAAAAACAGTCAAACCTCCGGGGCCAACGTCCTGACTTTC. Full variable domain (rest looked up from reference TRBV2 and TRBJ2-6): EPEVTQTPSHQVTQMGQEVILRCVPISNHLYFYWYRQILGQKVEFLVSFYNNEISEKSEIFDDQFSVERPDGSNFTLKIRSTKLEDSAMYFCASKKNSQTSGANVLTFGAGSRLTVL.

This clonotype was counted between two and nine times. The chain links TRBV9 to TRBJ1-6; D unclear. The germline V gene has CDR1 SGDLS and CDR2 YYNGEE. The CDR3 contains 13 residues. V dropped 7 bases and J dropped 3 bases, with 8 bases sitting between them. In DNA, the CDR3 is TGTGCCAGCGGGGAGCACTATAATTCACCCCTCCACTTT. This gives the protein CASGEHYNSPLHF.

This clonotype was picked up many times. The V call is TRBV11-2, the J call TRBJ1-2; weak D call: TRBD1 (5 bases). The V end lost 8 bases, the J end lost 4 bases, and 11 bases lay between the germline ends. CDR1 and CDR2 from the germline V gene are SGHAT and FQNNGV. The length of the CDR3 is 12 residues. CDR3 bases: TGTGCCAGCTATACGCAGGGCTATGGCTACACCTTC. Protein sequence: CASYTQGYGYTF.

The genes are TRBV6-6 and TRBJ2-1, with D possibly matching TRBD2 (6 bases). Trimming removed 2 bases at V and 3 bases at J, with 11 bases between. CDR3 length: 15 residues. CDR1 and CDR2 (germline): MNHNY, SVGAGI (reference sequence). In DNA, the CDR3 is TGTGCCAGCAGTTACGCGGGCGGGGTCTACAATGAGCAGTTCTTC. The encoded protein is CASSYAGGVYNEQFF.

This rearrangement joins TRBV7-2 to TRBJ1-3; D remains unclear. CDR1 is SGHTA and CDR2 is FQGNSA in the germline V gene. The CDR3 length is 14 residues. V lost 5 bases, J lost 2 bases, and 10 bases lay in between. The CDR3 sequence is CASSIGPAGNTIYF. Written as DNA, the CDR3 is TGTGCCAGCAGCATCGGACCCGCTGGAAACACCATATATTTT.

The CDR3 coding sequence is TGTGCCATCAGTGAGGAAATAGTTCTCTACGAGCAGTACTTC. It specifies CAISEEIVLYEQYF. The chain employs TRBV10-3 and TRBJ2-7, with D hard to call. CDR3 length equals 14 residues. Between the trimmed V and J ends, which lost 2 bases and 3 bases, there was a span of 11 bases. From germline, CDR1 is ENHRY and CDR2 SYGVKD.

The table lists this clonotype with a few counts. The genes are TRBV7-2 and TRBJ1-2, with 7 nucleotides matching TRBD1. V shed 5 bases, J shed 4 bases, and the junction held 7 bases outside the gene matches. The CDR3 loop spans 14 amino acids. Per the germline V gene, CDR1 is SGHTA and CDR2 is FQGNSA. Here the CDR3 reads CASSLGQSVYGYTF. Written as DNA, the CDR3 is TGTGCCAGCAGCCTGGGACAGTCAGTCTATGGCTACACCTTC.

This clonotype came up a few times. In DNA, the CDR3 is TGTGCCAGCAGTAGAGGACAGGGGAAGGCTGGAAACACCATATATTTT. Encoded protein: CASSRGQGKAGNTIYF. The genes are TRBV6-5 and TRBJ1-3; 9 bases fit TRBD1. The J segment lost 2 bases and the V segment lost 5 bases, leaving 7 bases of the junction unmatched. Per the germline V gene, CDR1 is MNHEY and CDR2 is SVGAGI. The CDR3 contains 16 residues.

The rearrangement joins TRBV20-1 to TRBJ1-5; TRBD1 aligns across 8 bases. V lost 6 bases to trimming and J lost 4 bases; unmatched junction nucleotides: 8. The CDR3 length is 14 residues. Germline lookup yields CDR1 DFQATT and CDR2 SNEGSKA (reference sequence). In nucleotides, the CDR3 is TGCAGTGCCCTTGGGACAGGAGCTAATCAGCCCCAGCATTTT. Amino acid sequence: CSALGTGANQPQHF.

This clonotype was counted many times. This chain's CDR3 is CASSATPGRRDEKLFF. In nucleotides, the CDR3 is TGTGCCAGCAGCGCCACGCCCGGACGGAGGGATGAAAAACTGTTTTTT. This rearrangement joins TRBV7-9 to TRBJ1-4, with D unresolved. Germline CDR1 reads SEHNR; CDR2 reads FQNEAQ (reference sequence). V was clipped by 5 bases and J by 6 bases, with 19 bases between them. The CDR3 is 16 residues long.

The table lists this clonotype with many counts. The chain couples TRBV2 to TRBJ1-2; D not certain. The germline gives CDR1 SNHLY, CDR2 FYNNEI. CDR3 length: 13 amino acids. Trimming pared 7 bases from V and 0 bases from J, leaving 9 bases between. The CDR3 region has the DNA TGTGCCAGCATTGCGGATACTAACTATGGCTACACCTTC. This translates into CASIADTNYGYTF.

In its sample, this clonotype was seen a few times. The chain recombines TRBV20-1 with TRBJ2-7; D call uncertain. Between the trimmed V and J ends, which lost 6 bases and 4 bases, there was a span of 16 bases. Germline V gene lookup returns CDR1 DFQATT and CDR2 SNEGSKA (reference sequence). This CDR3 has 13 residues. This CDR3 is CSASAGVGYEQYF. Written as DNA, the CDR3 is TGCAGTGCCTCGGCAGGTGTGGGGTACGAGCAGTACTTC.

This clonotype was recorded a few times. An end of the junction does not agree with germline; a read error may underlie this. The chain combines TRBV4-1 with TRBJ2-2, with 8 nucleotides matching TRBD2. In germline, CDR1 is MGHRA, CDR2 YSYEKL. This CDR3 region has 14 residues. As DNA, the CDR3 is TGTGCCAGCACCGGGGGGGGAGACACCGGGGAGCTGTTTTTT. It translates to CASTGGGDTGELFF.

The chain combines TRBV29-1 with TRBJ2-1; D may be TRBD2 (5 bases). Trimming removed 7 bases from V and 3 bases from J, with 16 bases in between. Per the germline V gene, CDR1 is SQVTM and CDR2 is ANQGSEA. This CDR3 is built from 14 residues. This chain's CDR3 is CSGKDSLYYNEQFF. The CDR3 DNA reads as TGCAGCGGGAAGGACTCCCTATACTACAATGAGCAGTTCTTC.

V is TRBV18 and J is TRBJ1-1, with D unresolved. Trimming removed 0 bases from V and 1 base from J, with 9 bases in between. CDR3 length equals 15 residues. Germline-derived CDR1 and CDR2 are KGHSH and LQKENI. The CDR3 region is CASSPPGLPNTEAFF. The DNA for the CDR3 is TGTGCCAGCTCACCACCCGGTCTTCCGAACACTGAAGCTTTCTTT.